The rows below give T cell receptor beta chains drawn from one sample of a study of regulatory T cells in long-lasting Graves disease. TCRdb re-called the multiplex PCR reads with MiXCR, one entry per CDR3 protein. Of 360,000 or so distinct CDR3 sequences in the sample, 16% were seen once. The same specimen was also included in a second study, on T cells in Graves' hyperthyroidism and ophthalmopathy.

This material consisted of peripheral blood mononuclear cells (PBMCs), taken at new diagnosis, from a patient treated with antithyroid drugs. These receptors came from a man aged 40-49 years with Graves disease. Both conserved end residues are part of each CDR3. Each record gives: CDR3 length, J gene, clone size, D gene, V gene, CDR3 protein, CDR3 DNA. The D gene is left open where the match is weak. Clone size is given for some rows only: seen once, a few or many times, or a class if the clone is expanded.

15,TRBJ1-5,many,-,TRBV3-1,CASSQVLGSSQPQHF,TGTGCCAGCAGCCAAGTGTTGGGCAGCTCTCAGCCCCAGCATTTT
13,TRBJ2-3,many,-,TRBV18,CASSPPSADTQYF,TGTGCCAGCTCACCACCAAGCGCAGATACGCAGTATTTT
14,TRBJ2-7,-,TRBD1,TRBV7-9,CASSSGDRGNEQYF,TGTGCCAGCAGCTCGGGGGACAGGGGCAACGAGCAGTACTTC
16,TRBJ1-5,many,-,TRBV28,CASSPESYAGVQPQHF,TGTGCCAGCAGTCCAGAAAGCTACGCAGGGGTTCAGCCCCAGCATTTT
17,TRBJ2-7,-,TRBD2,TRBV28,CASRGLAVTRGLYEQYF,TGTGCCAGCAGGGGACTAGCGGTAACCCGCGGGCTCTACGAGCAGTACTTC
12,TRBJ2-7,many,-,TRBV7-9,CASGGRSYEQYF,TGTGCCAGCGGGGGTCGGAGCTACGAGCAGTACTTC
11,TRBJ2-5,-,-,TRBV7-2,CASSLVGTQYF,TGTGCCAGCAGCTTAGTTGGGACCCAGTACTTC
13,TRBJ1-5,many,TRBD1,TRBV12-3/TRBV12-4,CASRQGAKQPQHF,TGTGCCAGCAGACAGGGGGCGAAGCAGCCCCAGCATTTT
13,TRBJ1-1,many,-,TRBV6-2/TRBV6-3,CASSPRRQELAFF,TGTGCCAGCAGTCCCCGGCGCCAGGAGTTGGCTTTCTTT
12,TRBJ1-4,few,-,TRBV2,CASRRASEKLFF,TGTGCCAGCAGGAGAGCCAGTGAAAAACTGTTTTTT
12,TRBJ1-1,few,-,TRBV25-1,CASSEGGPEAFF,TGTGCCAGCAGTGAAGGCGGGCCTGAAGCTTTCTTT
15,TRBJ2-5,many,-,TRBV6-2/TRBV6-3,CASSLVPERSMAQYF,TGTGCCAGCAGTTTGGTCCCAGAACGCTCGATGGCCCAGTACTTC
14,TRBJ1-2,many,-,TRBV30,CAWRGTRSIYGYTF,TGTGCCTGGAGAGGGACACGGAGCATCTATGGCTACACCTTC
14,TRBJ2-5,many,TRBD2,TRBV6-2/TRBV6-3,CASSLSGGSETQYF,TGTGCCAGCAGTCTTAGCGGGGGGTCTGAGACCCAGTACTTC
17,TRBJ2-7,many,TRBD1,TRBV7-8,CASSLAGRGTGVYEQYF,TGTGCCAGCAGCTTAGCAGGCCGCGGGACAGGGGTCTACGAGCAGTACTTC
15,TRBJ1-6,few,-,TRBV5-1,CASTTRGPGDSPLHF,TGCGCCAGCACCACTCGGGGGCCGGGAGATTCACCCCTCCACTTT
12,TRBJ1-1,many,-,TRBV20-1,CSASKGTPEAFF,TGCAGTGCTAGTAAAGGGACGCCTGAAGCTTTCTTT
14,TRBJ2-3,many,-,TRBV28,CASSFTGRTDTQYF,TGTGCCAGCAGTTTCACCGGACGCACAGATACGCAGTATTTT
16,TRBJ1-1,few,-,TRBV18,CASSPTRGARNTEAFF,TGTGCCAGCTCACCCACCCGGGGGGCCAGGAACACTGAAGCTTTCTTT
15,TRBJ2-7,few,TRBD1,TRBV5-1,CASSTASGQGDEQYF,TGCGCCAGCAGCACCGCCTCGGGACAGGGTGACGAGCAGTACTTC
15,TRBJ2-7,-,TRBD2,TRBV6-1,CASSEGLAGEYEQYF,TGTGCCAGCAGTGAAGGACTAGCGGGGGAGTACGAGCAGTACTTC
19,TRBJ2-2,-,TRBD1,TRBV28,CASRTDRVKEEGVSGELFF,TGTGCCAGCAGAACGGACAGGGTGAAGGAGGAAGGGGTTTCCGGGGAGCTGTTTTTT
14,TRBJ1-6,many,-,TRBV2,CASKRGTYNSPLHF,TGTGCCAGCAAGAGGGGGACCTATAATTCACCCCTCCACTTT
13,TRBJ1-1,few,-,TRBV2,CASTGDLNTEAFF,TGTGCCAGCACAGGGGATTTGAACACTGAAGCTTTCTTT
12,TRBJ2-5,many,TRBD1,TRBV20-1,CSARDRAMSNYF,TGCAGTGCTAGGGACAGGGCTATGAGTAATTACTTC
14,TRBJ2-5,many,-,TRBV24-1,CATSDWANGETQYF,TGTGCCACCAGTGATTGGGCAAACGGGGAGACCCAGTACTTC
14,TRBJ1-1,many,-,TRBV5-1,CASSLRVSTTEAFF,TGCGCCAGCAGCTTGCGGGTATCGACCACTGAAGCTTTCTTT
12,TRBJ1-2,many,TRBD1,TRBV27,CASSATGGGYTF,TGTGCCAGCAGTGCGACAGGGGGTGGCTACACCTTC
14,TRBJ2-2,-,TRBD2,TRBV6-1,CASGVAGDTGELFF,TGTGCCAGCGGAGTAGCGGGCGACACCGGGGAGCTGTTTTTT
14,TRBJ1-2,-,TRBD1,TRBV29-1,CSVETGASNYGYTF,TGCAGCGTTGAGACAGGGGCCTCGAACTATGGCTACACCTTC
13,TRBJ1-1,many,-,TRBV25-1,CASSGEQGSEAFF,TGTGCCAGCAGTGGAGAACAGGGTTCTGAAGCTTTCTTT
15,TRBJ2-5,few,TRBD1,TRBV18,CASSQPGQGGETQYF,TGTGCCAGCTCACAACCTGGACAGGGCGGAGAGACCCAGTACTTC
13,TRBJ2-7,many,TRBD1,TRBV27,CASKGQGFDEQYF,TGTGCCAGCAAGGGACAGGGGTTCGACGAGCAGTACTTC
14,TRBJ2-7,many,-,TRBV20-1,CSAKHSRSPYEQYF,TGCAGTGCTAAACATTCCAGGTCCCCCTACGAGCAGTACTTC
14,TRBJ2-4,many,-,TRBV2,CASSDFRPGNIQYF,TGTGCCAGCAGTGACTTCCGGCCGGGAAACATTCAGTACTTC
13,TRBJ2-7,few,TRBD1,TRBV29-1,CSVSGTGSYEQYF,TGCAGCGTTTCCGGGACAGGGAGTTACGAGCAGTACTTC
15,TRBJ2-7,many,TRBD1,TRBV30,CAWSIGGGIAYEQYF,TGTGCCTGGAGCATAGGGGGCGGCATAGCCTACGAGCAGTACTTC
11,TRBJ2-7,many,-,TRBV20-1,CSQQTGGEQYF,TGCAGTCAACAGACAGGAGGCGAGCAGTACTTC
11,TRBJ2-2,many,-,TRBV6-1,CASTGVRELFF,TGTGCCAGCACGGGGGTGAGGGAGCTGTTTTTT
14,TRBJ2-7,many,-,TRBV30,CAWSRPGFWDEQYF,TGTGCCTGGAGCAGACCCGGTTTTTGGGACGAGCAGTACTTC